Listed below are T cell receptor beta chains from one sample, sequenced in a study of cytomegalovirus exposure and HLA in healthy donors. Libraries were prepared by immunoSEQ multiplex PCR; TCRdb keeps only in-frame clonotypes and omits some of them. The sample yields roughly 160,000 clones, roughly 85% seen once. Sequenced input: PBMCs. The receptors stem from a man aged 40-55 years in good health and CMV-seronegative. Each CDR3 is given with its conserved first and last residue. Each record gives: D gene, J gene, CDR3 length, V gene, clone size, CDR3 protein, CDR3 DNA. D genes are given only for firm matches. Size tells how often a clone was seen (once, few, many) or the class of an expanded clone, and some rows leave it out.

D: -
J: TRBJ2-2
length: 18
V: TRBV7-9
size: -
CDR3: CASSFTTWRRKNTGELFF
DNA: TGTGCCAGCAGTTTTACGACGTGGCGGAGAAAGAACACCGGGGAGCTGTTTTTT

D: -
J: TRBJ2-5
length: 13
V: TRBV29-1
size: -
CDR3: CSVGPAEQETQYF
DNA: TGCAGCGTTGGACCAGCGGAACAAGAGACCCAGTACTTC

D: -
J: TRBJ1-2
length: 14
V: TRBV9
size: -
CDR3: CASSSSVEAFGYTF
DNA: TGTGCCAGCAGCTCCAGCGTAGAGGCTTTTGGCTACACCTTC

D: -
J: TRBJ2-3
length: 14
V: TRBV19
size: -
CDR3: CASSVTGRTDTQYF
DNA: TGTGCCAGTAGTGTGACAGGACGCACAGATACGCAGTATTTT

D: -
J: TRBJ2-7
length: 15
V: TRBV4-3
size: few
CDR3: CASSQAPGYSYEQYF
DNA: TGCGCCAGCAGCCAAGCCCCGGGTTACTCCTACGAGCAGTACTTC

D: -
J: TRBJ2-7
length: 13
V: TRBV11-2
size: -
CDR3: CASSFQGSGEQYF
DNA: TGTGCCAGCAGCTTTCAGGGATCGGGCGAGCAGTACTTC

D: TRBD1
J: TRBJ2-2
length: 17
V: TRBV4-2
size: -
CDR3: CASSQEMGQGNTGELFF
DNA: TGTGCCAGCAGCCAAGAGATGGGACAGGGGAACACCGGGGAGCTGTTTTTT

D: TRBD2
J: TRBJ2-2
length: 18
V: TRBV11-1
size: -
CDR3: CASRNQDPGTKDSGELFF
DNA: TGTGCCAGCCGAAACCAGGACCCCGGGACTAAGGATTCCGGGGAGCTGTTTTTT

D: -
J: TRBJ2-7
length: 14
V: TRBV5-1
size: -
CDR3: CASSLSGSAYEQYF
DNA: TGCGCCAGCAGCTTGAGTGGTAGCGCCTACGAGCAGTACTTC

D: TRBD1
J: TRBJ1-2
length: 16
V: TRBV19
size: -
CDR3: CASSMLGQGAIYGYTF
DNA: TGTGCCAGTAGTATGCTGGGACAGGGGGCGATCTATGGCTACACCTTC

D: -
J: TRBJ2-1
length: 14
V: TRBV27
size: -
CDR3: CASSFRVKNNEQFF
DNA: TGTGCCAGCAGTTTTCGGGTCAAGAACAATGAGCAGTTCTTC

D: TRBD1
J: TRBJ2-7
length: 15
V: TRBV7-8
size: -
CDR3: CASSEQTGGPYEQYF
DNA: TGTGCCAGCAGCGAGCAGACAGGGGGCCCCTACGAGCAGTACTTC

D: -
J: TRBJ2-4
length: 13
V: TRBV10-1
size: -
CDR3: CATHNGSANIQYF
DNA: TGCGCCACCCATAACGGGAGTGCGAACATTCAGTACTTC

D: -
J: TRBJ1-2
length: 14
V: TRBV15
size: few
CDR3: CATSTDRINYGYTF
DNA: TGTGCCACCAGCACGGACAGAATTAACTATGGCTACACCTTC

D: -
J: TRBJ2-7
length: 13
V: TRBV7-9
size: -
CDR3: CSSSLPGEYEQYF
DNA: TGTTCCAGCAGCTTACCTGGGGAGTACGAGCAGTACTTC

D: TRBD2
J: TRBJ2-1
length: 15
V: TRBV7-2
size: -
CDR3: CASSPLGEGNNEQFF
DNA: TGTGCCAGCAGCCCGCTGGGGGAGGGTAACAATGAGCAGTTCTTC

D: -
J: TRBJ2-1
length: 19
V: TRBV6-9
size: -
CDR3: CASSYLARRRGLDTNEQFF
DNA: TGTGCCAGCAGTTATCTTGCTAGACGGCGGGGGCTTGATACGAATGAGCAGTTCTTC

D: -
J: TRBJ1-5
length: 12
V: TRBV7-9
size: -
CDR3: CASSLTNQPQHF
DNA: TGTGCCAGCAGCCTCACTAATCAGCCCCAGCATTTT

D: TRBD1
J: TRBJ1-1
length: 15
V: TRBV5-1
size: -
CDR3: CASSLEAGGNIEAFF
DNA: TGCGCCAGCAGCTTGGAGGCAGGGGGGAACATTGAAGCTTTCTTT

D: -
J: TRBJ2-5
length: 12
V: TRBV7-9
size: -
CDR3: CASSLSGETQYF
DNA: TGTGCCAGCAGCTTATCAGGAGAGACCCAGTACTTC

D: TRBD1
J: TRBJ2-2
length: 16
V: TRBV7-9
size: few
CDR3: CASSLSRDSNTGELFF
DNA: TGTGCCAGCAGCTTGAGCCGGGACAGCAACACCGGGGAGCTGTTTTTT

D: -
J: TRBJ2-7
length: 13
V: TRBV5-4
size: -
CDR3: CASSWERAYEQYF
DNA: TGTGCCAGCAGCTGGGAGCGGGCCTACGAGCAGTACTTC

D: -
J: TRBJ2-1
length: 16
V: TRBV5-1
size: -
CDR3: CASSLEGRGDHNEQFF
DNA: TGCGCCAGCAGCTTGGAGGGCAGGGGCGACCACAATGAGCAGTTCTTC

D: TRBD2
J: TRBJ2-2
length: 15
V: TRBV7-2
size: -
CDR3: CASSPRTSGTGELFF
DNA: TGTGCCAGCAGCCCAAGGACTAGCGGAACCGGGGAGCTGTTTTTT

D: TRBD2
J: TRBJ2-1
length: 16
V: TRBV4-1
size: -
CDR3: CASSQVVGLAGDEQFF
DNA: TGCGCCAGCAGCCAAGTGGTCGGACTAGCAGGCGATGAGCAGTTCTTC

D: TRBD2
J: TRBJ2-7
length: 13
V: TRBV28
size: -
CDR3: CAIRGTTSYEQYF
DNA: TGTGCGATTCGTGGGACTACCTCCTACGAGCAGTACTTC

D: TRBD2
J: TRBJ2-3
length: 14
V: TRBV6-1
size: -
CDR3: CASRTSGSWDTQYF
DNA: TGTGCCAGTCGGACTAGCGGGAGTTGGGATACGCAGTATTTT

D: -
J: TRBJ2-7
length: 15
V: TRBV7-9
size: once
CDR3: CASSLAAGGSYEQYF
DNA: TGTGCCAGCAGCTTAGCGGCGGGTGGCTCCTACGAGCAGTACTTC

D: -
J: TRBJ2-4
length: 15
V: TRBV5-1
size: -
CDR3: CASSLDAGTKNIQYF
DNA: TGCGCCAGCAGCTTGGACGCGGGCACCAAAAACATTCAGTACTTC

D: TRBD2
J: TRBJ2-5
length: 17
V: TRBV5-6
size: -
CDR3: CASSLGLAGGIQETQYF
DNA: TGTGCCAGCAGCTTGGGACTAGCGGGAGGGATCCAAGAGACCCAGTACTTC

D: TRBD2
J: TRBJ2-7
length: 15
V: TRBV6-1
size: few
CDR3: CASSELLAGYSEQYF
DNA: TGTGCCAGCAGTGAACTCCTAGCGGGATATTCCGAGCAGTACTTC

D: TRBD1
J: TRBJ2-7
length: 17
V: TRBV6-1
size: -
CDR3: CASSEAGVGQGAREQYF
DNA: TGTGCCAGCAGTGAAGCGGGCGTTGGACAGGGGGCTCGAGAGCAGTACTTC

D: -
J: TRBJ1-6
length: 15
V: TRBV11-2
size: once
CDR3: CASSPGRGYNSPLHF
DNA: TGTGCCAGCAGCCCTGGACGGGGTTATAATTCACCCCTCCACTTT

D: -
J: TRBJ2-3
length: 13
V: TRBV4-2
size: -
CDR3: CASSPGGTDTQYF
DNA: TGTGCCAGCAGCCCAGGGGGCACAGATACGCAGTATTTT

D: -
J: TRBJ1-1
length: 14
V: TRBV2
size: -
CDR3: CASSAIGGSTEAFF
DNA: TGTGCCAGCAGTGCCATTGGGGGGAGTACTGAAGCTTTCTTT

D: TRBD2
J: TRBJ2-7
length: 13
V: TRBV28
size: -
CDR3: CASLLAGKYEQYF
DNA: TGTGCCAGCCTACTAGCGGGGAAATACGAGCAGTACTTC

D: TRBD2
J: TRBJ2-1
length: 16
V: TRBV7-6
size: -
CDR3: CASKGLAGGSYNEQFF
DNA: TGTGCCAGCAAGGGACTAGCGGGAGGGTCTTACAATGAGCAGTTCTTC

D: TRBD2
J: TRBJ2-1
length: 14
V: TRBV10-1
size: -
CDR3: CASIGLAGPNEQFF
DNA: TGCGCCAGCATCGGACTAGCGGGACCGAATGAGCAGTTCTTC

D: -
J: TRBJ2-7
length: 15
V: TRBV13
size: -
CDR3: CASSLDSGHSYEQYF
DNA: TGTGCCAGCAGCTTAGACTCAGGGCACAGCTACGAGCAGTACTTC

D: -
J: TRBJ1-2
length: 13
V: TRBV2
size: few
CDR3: CASSERGNYGYTF
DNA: TGTGCCAGCAGTGAAAGGGGAAACTATGGCTACACCTTC

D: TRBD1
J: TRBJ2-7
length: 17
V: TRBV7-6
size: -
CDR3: CASSSGLPGQGAYEQYF
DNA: TGTGCCAGCAGCTCGGGATTACCGGGACAGGGGGCCTACGAGCAGTACTTC